This T cell receptor (beta chain) appears in the sequencing data of a study of CD4 T cells in relation to SARS-CoV-2 and coronaviruses listed by TCRdb under 2021. Some background on the complete study: In the ViraFEST assay, PBMCs were cultured with antigen for about 9 days, after which TCR beta CDR3s were sequenced to identify clonal expansions specific to the antigen. An HIV-1 Nef peptide pool or a culture without peptide was used as the negative reference condition. Using patient-derived lymphoblastoid cell lines, the shared crossreactive spike epitopes were mapped to their HLA restriction. Memory CD4+ T cell crossreactivity between SARS-CoV-2 and common cold coronavirus spike proteins was assessed at the TCR clonotype level in the study. Expansion assays from other donors in the study were sequenced with a different, Illumina-based TCR-beta assay. The Adaptive Biotechnologies TCR-sequencing kit was used to sequence samples from a few pre-COVID donors and the naive versus memory experiments, whereas other data were Illumina-based.

As regards this clone: It lacks a known antigen. One base away there is no much larger clone; base qualities are not given.

Here V drops 6 bases and J drops 5 bases, and the junction holds 8 bases not matched to any gene. For CDR1 and CDR2, the germline V gene (reference sequence) lists GTSNPN and SVGIG. The CDR3 runs 13 residues from the cysteine to the phenylalanine. Only the CDR3 DNA is retained, 39 bases long and in frame from the first base. The method was the immunoSEQ multiplex PCR assay. The original pipeline was this. During preprocessing, nonproductive sequences were discarded, as were any CDR3s that did not begin with C, did not end with F or W, or were shorter than 7 amino acids. The MANAFEST web app identified antigen-specific clonotypes based on expansion compared with the reference and other culture wells. A clone was considered positive if significant expansion relative to the reference culture was observed in 2 of 3 replicate wells at an FDR below 0.05. For a clone to be considered positive, significant expansion relative to all other tandem wells and an odds ratio above 5 were also required. CDR3 homology was quantified as pairwise Levenshtein distance, calculated with the stringdist R package after three terminal residues were trimmed from each end. The table was pulled from immuneACCESS by TCRdb, which kept in-frame rearrangements only. Such tables lose some clones; where checked, under half of the loss comes from unresolved V genes, and the rest has no known cause. V, J and clone size reflect that table, while D and trimming were determined from the DNA. The sample contains roughly 21,000 clones, roughly three quarters of them found a single time. The ten largest clones add up to about 17% of the sample.

CD4+ T cells from unexposed donors were collected before the COVID-19 pandemic (2011-2018). After around 11 days of culture, CD4+ T cells were isolated with the EasySep CD4+ T cell isolation kit. As far as cell numbers permitted, CD4+ T cells from unexposed donors were tested for reactivity against SARS-CoV-2 S and N as well as four spike pools from common cold coronaviruses. Each well received around 1.8 million PBMCs, cultured in IMDM supplemented with approximately 5% human AB serum and around 9 IU/ml IL-2. Half of the culture medium was replaced with fresh IL-2-containing medium on days 3 and 7. Each peptide culture condition was generally run in triplicate replicate wells. Leukapheresis product for the unexposed donors was bought commercially. Ficoll-Paque PLUS gradient centrifugation was used to isolate PBMCs from leukapheresis product or whole blood. The PBMCs went either fresh into the expansion assay or into cryopreservation at -140 degrees C. The QIAamp Micro DNA Kit was used to extract genomic DNA from the CD4+ T cells.

Results and caveats for the whole study, not just this receptor: Memory CD4+ clonotypes crossrecognizing SARS-CoV-2 and at least one common cold coronavirus spike were found in around 71% of donors. Pre-pandemic and post-infection samples were not both contributed by any donor, so tracing of the source of pre-existing responses was limited. Crossreactive clones showed significantly weaker SARS-CoV-2-driven expansion than monoreactive clones, consistent with antigenic imprinting. Since the crossreactivity analysis centred on spike protein, crossreactivity against other viral proteins was not assessed. The study was constrained by small numbers of patients and of tested TCRs.

The V and J genes are TRBV30 and TRBJ2-7; 9 of the junction bases match TRBD1. Sample: CD4+ T cells from PBMCs, cultured in vitro. This receptor was obtained from a human donor in good health. The CDR3 protein is CACNRGHRNEQYF. The DNA sequence follows: TGTGCCTGCAACAGGGGGCACCGAAACGAGCAGTACTTC.